A selection of T cell receptor beta chains follows, all from one sample in a study of T cell repertoires in MIS-A myocarditis. Only in-frame clones appear in the TCRdb table, and some are missing; sequencing was by immunoSEQ multiplex PCR. Of 10,000 to 13,000 clones listed, approximately 80% are singletons. Sequencing was done on a sample of right ventricle heart tissue obtained at autopsy. These receptors were collected from a man younger than 35 with fulminant myocarditis from multisystem inflammatory syndrome in adults (MIS-A) after COVID-19. The CDR3 runs from the conserved cysteine through the conserved F or W. D genes are given only for firm matches.

TRBJ2-2 | - | TRBV19 | CASSIYPGELFF | TGTGCCAGTAGTATTTATCCAGGGGAGCTGTTTTTT
TRBJ2-1 | TRBD2 | TRBV2 | CASKTSGGVYEQFF | TGTGCCAGCAAGACTAGCGGGGGGGTATATGAGCAGTTCTTC
TRBJ2-2 | - | TRBV18 | CASSPLDNTGELFF | TGTGCCAGCTCACCGCTAGATAACACCGGGGAGCTGTTTTTT
TRBJ1-1 | - | TRBV6-5 | CASSPWAVQAFF | TGTGCCAGCAGTCCATGGGCCGTCCAAGCTTTCTTT
TRBJ2-5 | TRBD2 | TRBV2 | CASSTRLAGGLETQYF | TGTGCCAGCAGTACCCGACTAGCGGGGGGGTTAGAGACCCAGTACTTC
TRBJ2-7 | - | TRBV28 | CASSHQQGRGYEQYF | TGTGCCAGCAGTCATCAACAGGGAAGGGGCTACGAGCAGTACTTC
TRBJ1-3 | - | TRBV30 | CACPRSSGNTIYF | TGTGCCTGCCCAAGGTCCTCTGGAAACACCATATATTTT
TRBJ2-7 | - | TRBV2 | CASSAFGRRGDGEQYF | TGTGCCAGCAGTGCCTTCGGCCGCCGCGGTGACGGGGAGCAGTACTTC
TRBJ2-1 | - | TRBV7-2 | CASSLAASLSNEQFF | TGTGCCAGCAGCTTAGCGGCTAGCCTCTCGAATGAGCAGTTCTTC
TRBJ1-6 | TRBD1 | TRBV28 | CASSRPRGTVYYGGSPLHF | TGTGCCAGCAGTCGCCCAAGGGGGACAGTTTATTACGGTGGATCACCCCTCCACTTT
TRBJ1-6 | - | TRBV27 | CASSLGPVVGSPLHF | TGTGCCAGCAGTTTAGGGCCGGTGGTCGGTTCACCCCTCCACTTT
TRBJ1-1 | TRBD1 | TRBV11-2 | CASSLDHSEGAQTEAFF | TGTGCCAGCAGCTTAGATCATAGTGAGGGGGCGCAGACTGAAGCTTTCTTT